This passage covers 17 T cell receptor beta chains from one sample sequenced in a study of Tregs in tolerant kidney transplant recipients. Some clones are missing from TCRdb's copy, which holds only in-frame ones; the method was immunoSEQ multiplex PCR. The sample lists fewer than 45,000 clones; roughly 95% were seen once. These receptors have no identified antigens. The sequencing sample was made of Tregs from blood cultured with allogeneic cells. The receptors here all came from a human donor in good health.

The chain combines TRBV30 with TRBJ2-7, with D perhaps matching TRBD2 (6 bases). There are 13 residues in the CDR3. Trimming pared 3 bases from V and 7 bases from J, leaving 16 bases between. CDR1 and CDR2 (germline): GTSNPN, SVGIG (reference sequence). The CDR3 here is CAWRRAGMDEQYF. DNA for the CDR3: TGTGCCTGGAGACGGGCGGGGATGGATGAGCAGTACTTC.

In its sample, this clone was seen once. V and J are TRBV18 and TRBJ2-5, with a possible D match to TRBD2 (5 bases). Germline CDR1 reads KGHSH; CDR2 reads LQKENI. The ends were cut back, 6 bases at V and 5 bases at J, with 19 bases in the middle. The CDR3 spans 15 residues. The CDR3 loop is CASSSAGTWLETQYF. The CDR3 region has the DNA TGTGCCAGCTCTTCGGCGGGCACATGGTTGGAGACCCAGTACTTC.

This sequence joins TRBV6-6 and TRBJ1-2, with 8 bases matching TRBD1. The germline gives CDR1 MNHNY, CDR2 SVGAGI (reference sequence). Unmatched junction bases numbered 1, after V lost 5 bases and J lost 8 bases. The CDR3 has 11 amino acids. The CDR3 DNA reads TGTGCCAGCAGTACAGGGGGGGGCTACACCTTC. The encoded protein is CASSTGGGYTF.

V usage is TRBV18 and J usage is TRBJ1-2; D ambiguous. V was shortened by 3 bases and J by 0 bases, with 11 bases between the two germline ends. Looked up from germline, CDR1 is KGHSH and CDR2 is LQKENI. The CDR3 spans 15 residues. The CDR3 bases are TGTGCCAGCTCACCCGACGAGAGGGCTAACTATGGCTACACCTTC. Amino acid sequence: CASSPDERANYGYTF.

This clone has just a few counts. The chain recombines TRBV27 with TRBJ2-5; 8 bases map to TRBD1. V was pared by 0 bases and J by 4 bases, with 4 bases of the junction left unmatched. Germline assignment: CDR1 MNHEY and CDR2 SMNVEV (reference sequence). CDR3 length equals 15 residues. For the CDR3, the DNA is TGTGCCAGCAGTTTATCCGTGACAGGGGCAGAGACCCAGTACTTC. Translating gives CASSLSVTGAETQYF.

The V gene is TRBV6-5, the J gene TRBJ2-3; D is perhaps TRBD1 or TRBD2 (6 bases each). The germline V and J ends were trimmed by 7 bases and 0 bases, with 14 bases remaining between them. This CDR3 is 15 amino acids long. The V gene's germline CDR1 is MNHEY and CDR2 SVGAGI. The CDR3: CASNPTGASTDTQYF. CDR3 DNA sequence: TGTGCCAGCAACCCCACGGGGGCGAGCACAGATACGCAGTATTTT.

The CDR3, as DNA: TGTGCCAGCAGCTTAGGAAGGGGGTTCGGGAGCTCTGGAAACACCATATATTTT. It translates to CASSLGRGFGSSGNTIYF. V usage is TRBV7-9 and J usage is TRBJ1-3; weak D call: TRBD1 (6 bases). The CDR3 loop spans 18 amino acids. Germline CDR1 SEHNR, CDR2 FQNEAQ (reference sequence). V was pared by 1 base and J by 0 bases, with 16 bases between.

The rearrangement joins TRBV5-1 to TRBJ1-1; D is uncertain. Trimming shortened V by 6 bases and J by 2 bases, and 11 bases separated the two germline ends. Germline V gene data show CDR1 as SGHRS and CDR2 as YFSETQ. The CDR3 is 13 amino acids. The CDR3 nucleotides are TGCGCCAGCAAGGGTTGGGGTAACACTGAAGCTTTCTTT. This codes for CASKGWGNTEAFF.

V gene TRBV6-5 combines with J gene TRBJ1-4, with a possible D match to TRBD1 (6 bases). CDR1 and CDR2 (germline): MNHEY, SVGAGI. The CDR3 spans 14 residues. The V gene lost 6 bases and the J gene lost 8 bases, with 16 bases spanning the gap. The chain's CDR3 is CASRGGGGLEKLFF. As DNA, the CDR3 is TGTGCCAGCAGAGGGGGGGGCGGCCTGGAAAAACTGTTTTTT.

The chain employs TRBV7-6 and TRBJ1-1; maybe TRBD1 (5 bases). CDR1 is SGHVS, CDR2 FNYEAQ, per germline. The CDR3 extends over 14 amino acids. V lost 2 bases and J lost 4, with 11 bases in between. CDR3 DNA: TGTGCCAGCAGCTTATGGGGCGGCGGCACTGAAGCTTTCTTT. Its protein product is CASSLWGGGTEAFF.

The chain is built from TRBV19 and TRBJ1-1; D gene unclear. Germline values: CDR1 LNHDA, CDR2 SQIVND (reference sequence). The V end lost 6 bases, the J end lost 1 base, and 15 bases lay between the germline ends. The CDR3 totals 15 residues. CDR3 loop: CASRPRGRGNTEAFF. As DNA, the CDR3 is TGTGCCAGTAGACCACGGGGAAGAGGGAACACTGAAGCTTTCTTT. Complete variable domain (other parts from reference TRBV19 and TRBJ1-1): DGGITQSPKYLFRKEGQNVTLSCEQNLNHDAMYWYRQDPGQGLRLIYYSQIVNDFQKGDIAEGYSVSREKKESFPLTVTSAQKNPTAFYLCASRPRGRGNTEAFFGQGTRLTVV.

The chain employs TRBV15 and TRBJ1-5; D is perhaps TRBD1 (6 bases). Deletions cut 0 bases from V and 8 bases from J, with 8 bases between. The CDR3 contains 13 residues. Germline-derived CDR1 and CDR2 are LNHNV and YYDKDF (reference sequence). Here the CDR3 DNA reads TGTGCCACCAGCAGAGAAGGACAGAAGCCCCAGCATTTT. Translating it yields CATSREGQKPQHF.

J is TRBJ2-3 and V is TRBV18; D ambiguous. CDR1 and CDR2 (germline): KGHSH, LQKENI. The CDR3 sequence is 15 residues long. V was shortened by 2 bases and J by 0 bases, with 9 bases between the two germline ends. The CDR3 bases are TGTGCCAGCTCACCAAACCCAACTAGCACAGATACGCAGTATTTT. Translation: CASSPNPTSTDTQYF.

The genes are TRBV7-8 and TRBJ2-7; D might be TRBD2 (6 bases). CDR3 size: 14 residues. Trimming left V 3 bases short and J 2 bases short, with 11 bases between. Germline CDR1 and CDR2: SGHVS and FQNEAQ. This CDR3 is CASSLDLAAYEQYF. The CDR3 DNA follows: TGTGCCAGCAGCTTGGATTTAGCGGCCTACGAGCAGTACTTC.

The CDR3 DNA reads TGTGCCAGCAGTGAAGCGCGGGGCCGAGGGACCACTGAAGCTTTCTTT. Translated: CASSEARGRGTTEAFF. V is TRBV6-1 and J is TRBJ1-1; D is perhaps TRBD1 (5 bases). Germline V gene data show CDR1 as MNHNS and CDR2 as SASEGT. V was pared by 0 bases and J by 4 bases, with 15 bases between. CDR3 length equals 16 residues.

The CDR3 DNA sequence: TGTGCCAGCAGCTTACGACGGGACACGAGCACAGATACGCAGTATTTT. Its translation is CASSLRRDTSTDTQYF. This chain connects TRBV7-8 to TRBJ2-3, with D possibly matching TRBD1 (6 bases). The CDR3 is 16 amino acids. The ends were cut back, 2 bases at V and 0 bases at J, with 12 bases in the middle. Germline V CDR1 and CDR2: SGHVS, FQNEAQ. Looking up the rest from reference TRBV7-8 and TRBJ2-3 gives the full variable domain: GAGVSQSPRYKVAKRGQDVALRCDPISGHVSLFWYQQALGQGPEFLTYFQNEAQLDKSGLPSDRFFAERPEGSVSTLKIQRTQQEDSAVYLCASSLRRDTSTDTQYFGPGTRLTVL.

The DNA of the CDR3 is TGTGCCAGCAGTGACAGTCAGGGGCTAAGGGGAAACACCATATATTTT. Protein product: CASSDSQGLRGNTIYF. V is TRBV6-4 and J is TRBJ1-3, with D possibly TRBD1 on 6 matching bases. Germline lookup yields CDR1 MRHNA and CDR2 SNTAGT. The V end lost 2 bases, the J end lost 4 bases, and 15 bases lay between the germline ends. The CDR3 is made up of 16 amino acids.